Sequencing of this T cell receptor (beta chain) was carried out in a study of cytomegalovirus exposure and HLA in healthy donors. At the level of the study: Early release data held around 82 million unique TCRs from HLA-typed donors.

V lost 3 bases and J 6 bases, leaving 17 bases between the germline ends. This CDR3 has 15 residues. Germline V gene lookup returns CDR1 LGHNT and CDR2 FRNRAP. PCR primers comprised 60 Vbeta and 13 Jbeta primers. The protocol was immunoSEQ multiplex PCR, while the TCRdb copy is restricted to in-frame clones and leaves out a portion. In the table there are 130,000 to 150,000 clones, roughly four fifths of which are singletons. Sequenced material: PBMCs. V and J are TRBV12-5 and TRBJ1-1, with a tentative D call TRBD1 (5 bases). This TCR derives from a man aged 30 to 45 in good health and CMV-seropositive. DNA of the CDR3: TGTGCTAGTGGTTTTTTATTGGGGGGGGACGCTGAAGCTTTCTTT. Encoded protein: CASGFLLGGDAEAFF. Full variable domain (remainder filled in from reference TRBV12-5 and TRBJ1-1): DARVTQTPRHKVTEMGQEVTMRCQPILGHNTVFWYRQTMMQGLELLAYFRNRAPLDDSGMPKDRFSAEMPDATLATLKIQPSEPRDSAVYFCASGFLLGGDAEAFFGQGTRLTVV.